This record concerns one TCR beta chain sequence. No cognate antigen has been identified for it. Per-base qualities were not stored, and no clone one base away is much larger. The CDR3 regions of human TCRbeta chains were analyzed by immunosequencing. Concerning the study's data processing: TCRs in the repertoires were matched against a reference library of SARS-CoV-2-specific TCRs that had been generated with the MIRA antigen-specificity platform. Breadth was defined as the fraction of unique TCRs that were SARS-CoV-2-associated. Depth was defined as the fraction of total T cells that were SARS-CoV-2-associated. Using the MIRA data, every spike-specific TCR was mapped to the spike region that the TCR reacted to and assigned to either a CD4 or a CD8 class. Log10-transformed breadth and depth values were compared by one-way ANOVA with Sidak's multiple comparisons tests. In its TCRdb copy, this immuneACCESS table keeps in-frame sequences only and misses some clones. Where compared with another copy, unresolved V genes explain less than half of these, and the others have no known cause. The DNA was the basis for D and trimming; V, J and clone size are from that table. The sample table shows 110,000 to 150,000 clones, and 93% are seen once. In total, the top ten clones hold 9.1% of the sample.

These data belong to a study of T cell responses to AZD1222 COVID-19 vaccine (dated by TCRdb to the early 2020s). Looking at the study overall: Because spike-specific TCR depth and breadth did not differ between the two schedules, AZD1222 recipients who got a second dose at roughly 4 weeks were pooled with those who got a second dose at roughly 12 weeks. TCR sequencing covered 230 or so trial participants: 200 to 220 given two doses of AZD1222 and 26 given two doses of MenACWY control vaccine. Trial participants were enrolled into age subgroups of 18-55, 56-69 and 70-plus years, which contained approximately 150, 28 and 58 TCR-sequenced participants, respectively.

According to the study, the label for this sample's time point signals: baseline before first vaccination. Vaccinee samples came from UK trials COV001 and COV002, including a single-blind randomized controlled phase 2/3 trial of AZD1222 (ChAdOx1 nCoV-19) in healthy adults. For TCRbeta chain sequencing, PBMC samples were collected from trial participants at day 0 and at day 28 after the second dose. What the study reported, not specific to this receptor: Participants were mostly white British and included more females than males, and it was suggested by the authors that clonal diversity may have been underestimated. The whole spike protein was spanned by vaccine-associated CD4 TCRs, and dominant responses were seen in regions 160-218 and 743-854. Conclusions about previously exposed vaccinees were limited because only six AZD1222 recipients were SARS-CoV-2 seropositive at baseline. A significant rise in spike-specific TCR breadth and depth was observed after two AZD1222 doses relative to day 0 and relative to MenACWY recipients. No day 14 peak-response samples were available, so repertoires were characterized only after the peak T cell response. In the small 56-69-year group, the increase in depth fell short of significance, most likely because of low power. Reportedly, close to half of the unique spike-specific TCRs recognized epitopes lying outside the regions that are mutated in the B.1.351 and B.1.1.7 variants.

In the germline V gene, CDR1 corresponds to SGHTA and CDR2 to FQGNSA. The CDR3 has 14 amino acids, counting the end cysteine and phenylalanine. Kept here is only the CDR3 DNA, which spans 42 bases and is read in frame from base 1. Between the V and J ends, shortened by 3 bases and 4 bases respectively, the junction contains 12 bases. The specimen was peripheral blood, collected on day 0 of AZD1222 vaccination. The chain couples TRBV7-2 to TRBJ2-5, with the D segment possibly TRBD1 or TRBD2, each aligning over 5 bases. The sequence came from an adult in good health. The DNA sequence follows: TGTGCCAGCAGCTTGGGGCGCCGGGGAGAGACCCAGTACTTC. Its product reads: CASSLGRRGETQYF.